The present TCR beta chain was sequenced within a study of blood T cells in healthy people across ages. V was cut by 8 bases and J by 8 bases, with 27 bases left in between. Germline loops: CDR1 GTSNPN, CDR2 SVGIG (reference sequence). The CDR3 extends over 15 amino acids. Every sample yielded at least 6.5 million isolated PBMCs. Sample-barcoded 5' priming and a J-beta primer mix drove a second PCR of about 6 to 12 cycles. One entry per CDR3 protein results from TCRdb running MiXCR on the 5' RACE reads. The sample has about 800,000 distinct CDR3 sequences, nearly 60% seen once. The TCR comes from a man aged 30 to 45 in good health. Sequences were obtained from blood. This rearrangement joins TRBV30 to TRBJ1-2, with D possibly matching TRBD1 (5 bases). The DNA for the CDR3 is TGTGCCGGGGCCCCCTCGAGGTCCGGAGGTGGGGGCTACACCTTC. Its translation is CAGAPSRSGGGGYTF.